This T cell receptor (beta chain) was sequenced in a study of T cell changes during pregnancy in multiple sclerosis. Some clones are missing from TCRdb's copy, which holds only in-frame ones; the method was immunoSEQ multiplex PCR. The top ten clones hold approximately 2.3% of a sample with about 64,000 clones, 96% of them seen once. The CDR3 is 22 amino acids. Per germline, CDR1 LGHNA and CDR2 YSLEER. Trimming pared 0 bases from V and 0 bases from J, leaving 26 bases between. This clone was found once. The specimen was CD8+ T cells from peripheral blood mononuclear cells, collected after pregnancy. The chain carries TRBV4-3 and TRBJ2-2, with D possibly TRBD2 on 6 matching bases. The source of this sequence is a female donor with multiple sclerosis, enrolled in a pregnancy study. The CDR3 reads CASSQESGDVWRDSTNTGELFF. CDR3 nucleotide sequence: TGCGCCAGCAGCCAAGAATCGGGGGACGTGTGGCGGGATAGCACGAACACCGGGGAGCTGTTTTTT.